These T cell receptor beta chains were read from a single sample in a study of cytomegalovirus exposure and HLA in healthy donors. Some clones are missing from TCRdb's copy, which holds only in-frame ones; the method was immunoSEQ multiplex PCR. Among about 260,000 clones, approximately 85% were seen once, and the ten largest hold 2% to 2.5%. The sequenced sample was PBMCs. The receptors derive from a woman aged 35 to 49 in good health and CMV-seropositive. Both conserved end residues are part of each CDR3. The D gene is left open where the match is weak. Size tells how often a clone was seen (once, few, many) or the class of an expanded clone, and some rows leave it out.

V gene	D gene	J gene	clone size	CDR3 DNA	CDR3 protein
TRBV30	NA	TRBJ1-5	many	TGTGCCTGGAGTCCCGGGACACTCTATAGCAATCAGCCCCAGCATTTT	CAWSPGTLYSNQPQHF
TRBV28	NA	TRBJ1-1	NA	TGTGCCAGCAGTCCCCCCAACAGGAACACTGAAGCTTTCTTT	CASSPPNRNTEAFF
TRBV19	NA	TRBJ1-1	NA	TGTGCCAGTAGTACAACGACAGACACTGAAGCTTTCTTT	CASSTTTDTEAFF
TRBV14	NA	TRBJ1-4	once	TGTGCCAGCTCAGAGGCAACTAATGAAAAACTGTTTTTT	CASSEATNEKLFF
TRBV6-5	NA	TRBJ1-2	NA	TGTGCCAGCAGTTACTCTACAGGGTATAACTATGGCTACACCTTC	CASSYSTGYNYGYTF
TRBV4-3	NA	TRBJ2-1	NA	TGCGCCAGCAGCCAAGTGAGGCTGGGTGAGCAGTTCTTC	CASSQVRLGEQFF
TRBV19	NA	TRBJ2-3	NA	TGTGCCAGTAGTATACCGGAGAGATCAGATACGCAGTATTTT	CASSIPERSDTQYF
TRBV27	NA	TRBJ2-2	NA	TGTGCCAGCAGTTATGGGGAGGTGAACACCGGGGAGCTGTTTTTT	CASSYGEVNTGELFF
TRBV5-1	NA	TRBJ2-7	NA	TGCGCCAGCAGCTTGAGCTTCCCGGCCTACGAGCAGTACTTC	CASSLSFPAYEQYF
TRBV30	TRBD2	TRBJ2-1	few	TGTGCCTGGAGTGGTCAATCTAGCGGGAGGGCCCCCACTTACAATGAGCAGTTCTTC	CAWSGQSSGRAPTYNEQFF
TRBV28	NA	TRBJ2-1	NA	TGTGCCAGCAGTCGGAATGAGCAGTTCTTC	CASSRNEQFF
TRBV4-1	NA	TRBJ2-1	NA	TGCGCCAGCAGCCACGGACACAGTTCCTACAATGAGCAGTTCTTC	CASSHGHSSYNEQFF
TRBV28	TRBD1	TRBJ2-3	NA	TGTGCCAGCAGGGGATACGGACAGGGCAACACAGATACGCAGTATTTT	CASRGYGQGNTDTQYF
TRBV9	TRBD1	TRBJ1-1	NA	TGTGCCAGCAGCGTAGGGACAGGGGATGAAGCTTTCTTT	CASSVGTGDEAFF
TRBV9	NA	TRBJ1-3	NA	TGTGCCAGCAGCCCTCGACAGAATGGAAACACCATATATTTT	CASSPRQNGNTIYF
TRBV5-4	TRBD1	TRBJ2-7	NA	TGTGCCAGCAGCTTGGGAGTGGACAGGGTCTACGAGCAGTACTTC	CASSLGVDRVYEQYF
TRBV4-1	TRBD2	TRBJ2-2	NA	TGCGCCAGCAGCCAAGCCCTAAGGACTAGCGGGAACACCGGGGAGCTGTTTTTT	CASSQALRTSGNTGELFF
TRBV7-8	TRBD2	TRBJ2-4	NA	TGTGCCAGCAGCTCCGTAGCGGGATCAGACATTCAGTACTTC	CASSSVAGSDIQYF
TRBV28	NA	TRBJ2-6	NA	TGTGCCAGCAGTGAACAGAGCCCGGGGTCTGGGGCCAACGTCCTGACTTTC	CASSEQSPGSGANVLTF
TRBV28	NA	TRBJ1-2	few	TGTGCCAGCCATACAGGGAGCTATGGCTACACCTTC	CASHTGSYGYTF
TRBV2	NA	TRBJ2-2	NA	TGTGCCAGCAGGCGACGGGGGGCGCGCACCGGGGAGCTGTTTTTT	CASRRRGARTGELFF
TRBV7-2	NA	TRBJ1-4	few	TGTGCCAGCAGCATTAGACAGGCTCCAAATGAAAAACTGTTTTTT	CASSIRQAPNEKLFF
TRBV27	TRBD2	TRBJ2-1	NA	TGTGCCAGCAGTATTAGCGGGAAGGAGCAGTTCTTC	CASSISGKEQFF
TRBV7-8	NA	TRBJ2-2	NA	TGTGCCAGCAGCCCCCGTTACACCGGGGAGCTGTTTTTT	CASSPRYTGELFF
TRBV7-2	NA	TRBJ2-6	NA	TGTGCCAGCAGCCTCGTGACAGGTGGGTCTGGGGCCAACGTCCTGACTTTC	CASSLVTGGSGANVLTF
TRBV23-1	TRBD1	TRBJ2-3	NA	TGCGCCAGCAGTCATTTGACAGGGGCTGGCACAGATACGCAGTATTTT	CASSHLTGAGTDTQYF
TRBV28	TRBD2	TRBJ2-1	NA	TGTGCCAGCAGTTCTCCGACTAGCGGGAGATTCGATGAGCAGTTCTTC	CASSSPTSGRFDEQFF
TRBV9	TRBD2	TRBJ2-1	NA	TGTGCCAGCAGCGTACGACTAGCGGGAGGGCCGGATAGTTCCTACAATGAGCAGTTCTTC	CASSVRLAGGPDSSYNEQFF